These T cell receptor beta chains were read from a single sample in a study of spatial heterogeneity in lung cancer. TCRdb reprocessed the 5' RACE reads via MiXCR and lists one record per CDR3 protein. The sample gives tens of thousands of distinct CDR3 sequences, about 12% of which show up once; roughly 39% is in the top ten. The specimen comprised PBMCs, sampled at surgery. These receptors all stem from a male donor with early-stage non-small cell lung cancer. Each CDR3 is given with its conserved first and last residue. Each record gives: V gene, CDR3 length, D gene, CDR3 protein. A D gene is named only where the DNA matches it firmly.

V: TRBV11-2; length: 14; D: -; CDR3: CASSLATIYNEQFF
V: TRBV6-1; length: 14; D: -; CDR3: CASSTARAAYERYF
V: TRBV7-2; length: 14; D: -; CDR3: CASSRAGGGETQYF
V: TRBV7-8; length: 15; D: -; CDR3: CASSLLPTSSYEQYF
V: TRBV28; length: 13; D: -; CDR3: CASSSPDPGPLSF
V: TRBV7-9; length: 16; D: TRBD2; CDR3: CASSPGAGGRTGELFF
V: TRBV11-2; length: 17; D: TRBD2; CDR3: CASSLTSLAGGTDTQYF
V: TRBV6-6; length: 14; D: TRBD2; CDR3: CASRVAGGTDTQYF
V: TRBV12-3/TRBV12-4; length: 15; D: TRBD1; CDR3: CASSSRQGSGEKLFF
V: TRBV7-2; length: 11; D: -; CDR3: CASSLWPGLTF
V: TRBV12-5; length: 17; D: -; CDR3: CASGFSTDSVLTDTQYF
V: TRBV12-3/TRBV12-4; length: 14; D: -; CDR3: CASGIAASTDTQYF
V: TRBV11-2; length: 15; D: -; CDR3: CASSLEAGFNNEQFF
V: TRBV11-1; length: 13; D: -; CDR3: CASSLTDTGELFF
V: TRBV20-1; length: 13; D: -; CDR3: CRSGPTSTDTQYF